These 30 T cell receptor beta chains were sequenced from one sample in a study of early T cells in non-severe SARS-CoV-2 infection (dated by TCRdb to the early 2020s). Receptors were amplified or captured by 5' RACE. The instrument was a NextSeq 500. TCRdb reprocessing: public reads trimmed at Q25 with fastp, clones called with MiXCR, in-frame beta chains kept. Each CDR3 protein gets just one entry, which takes the most common genes and DNA from the rows behind it. Within this sample are some 56,000 distinct CDR3 sequences, with over 9.5% of them counted one time only. 6.5% of the sample comes from the top ten. The sequenced sample was whole blood. These receptors were obtained from an adult who was a healthcare worker with PCR-confirmed SARS-CoV-2 infection or an uninfected control (not recorded which).

This clonotype was seen a few times. The rearrangement links TRBV12-3 or TRBV12-4 to TRBJ2-3; 8 bases align to TRBD2. The CDR3 spans 15 residues. Losses at the gene ends were 6 bases for V and 4 bases for J; bases not matched to a gene: 9. This CDR3 reads CASRGTRGGADTQYF. For the CDR3, the DNA is TGTGCCAGCAGAGGGACTAGGGGTGGGGCAGATACGCAGTATTTT.

This clonotype occurred many times. The chain employs TRBV5-1 and TRBJ2-3; D tentatively fits TRBD1 or TRBD2 (6 bases each). Germline CDR1 reads SGHRS; CDR2 reads YFSETQ. This CDR3 is built from 15 residues. V was pared by 2 bases and J by 6 bases, with 16 bases between. This CDR3 reads CASSLLGTGADTQYF. CDR3 DNA: TGCGCCAGCAGCTTACTAGGAACGGGGGCGGATACGCAGTATTTT.

This clonotype was seen only a few times. The V gene is TRBV20-1, the J gene TRBJ1-5, with D possibly TRBD1 on 6 matching bases. V dropped 2 bases and J dropped 2 bases, with 10 bases sitting between them. This CDR3 contains 14 residues. The germline V gene encodes CDR1 DFQATT and CDR2 SNEGSKA (reference sequence). CDR3 residues: CSARWGARNQPQHF. The CDR3 bases are TGCAGTGCTAGATGGGGGGCGCGCAATCAGCCCCAGCATTTT.

This clonotype appeared many times. In DNA form, the CDR3 reads TGTGCCAGCAGCCGGAGCGGAAAGACCCAGTACTTC. Its protein product is CASSRSGKTQYF. The chain recombines TRBV11-2 with TRBJ2-5, with a possible D match to TRBD2 (5 bases). The CDR3 consists of 12 residues. Trimming stripped 5 bases from V and 6 bases from J, with 10 bases between. Germline V gene data show CDR1 as SGHAT and CDR2 as FQNNGV.

This clonotype occurred many times. The genes are TRBV7-2 and TRBJ2-1; the D gene is possibly TRBD2 (5 bases). The CDR3 covers 14 residues. V lost 5 bases and J 13 bases, leaving 21 bases between the germline ends. Germline V lookup: CDR1 SGHTA, CDR2 FQGNSA. The CDR3 DNA reads TGTGCCAGCAGCCAGGACCGGTCAGGACTTAAACAGTTCTTC. It is translated as CASSQDRSGLKQFF.

This clonotype was picked up many times. J is TRBJ2-5 and V is TRBV2, with TRBD1 matching over 11 bases. The CDR3 loop spans 15 amino acids. The germline gives CDR1 SNHLY, CDR2 FYNNEI. J gave up 4 bases and V 6 bases, and 7 bases lay outside the gene matches. The CDR3 DNA reads as TGTGCCAGCAGGCGGACAGGGGGCGGCTTAGAGACCCAGTACTTC. Its translation: CASRRTGGGLETQYF.

This clonotype showed up many times. The CDR3 DNA sequence: TGTGCCATCAGTGAGTCGGTGGATCACGAGCAGTACTTC. Amino acids: CAISESVDHEQYF. The gene calls are TRBV10-3 and TRBJ2-7, with D unclear. Germline-derived CDR1 and CDR2 are ENHRY and SYGVKD. This CDR3 comprises 13 residues. Trimming left V 0 bases short and J 5 bases short, with 8 bases between.

The table lists this clonotype with many counts. The chain has TRBV12-5 and TRBJ2-5, with D possibly matching TRBD2 (6 bases). Germline values: CDR1 LGHNT, CDR2 FRNRAP. There are 16 residues in the CDR3. V was shortened by 1 base and J by 7 bases, with 19 bases between the two germline ends. The CDR3 DNA sequence: TGTGCTAGTGGTTTGGGGCTCCCTTGGTCCGGGGGGACCCAGTACTTC. This codes for CASGLGLPWSGGTQYF.

Turning to this clonotype: With a much larger clone just one base away, this may be a read error. The genes are TRBV6-6 and TRBJ1-1; D ambiguous. CDR1 is MNHNY and CDR2 is SVGAGI in the germline V gene (reference sequence). This CDR3 has 12 amino acids. Between the trimmed V and J ends, which lost 10 bases and 1 base, there was a span of 10 bases. The CDR3 nucleotides read TGTGCCAACACGAGGCGGAACACTGAAGCTTTCTTT. Translating it yields CANTRRNTEAFF.

This clonotype has just one count. The chain couples TRBV6-1 to TRBJ2-1; D unclear. The germline V gene has CDR1 MNHNS and CDR2 SASEGT. The V and J ends lost 7 bases and 0 bases respectively, with 7 bases between them. The CDR3 is made up of 13 amino acids. This CDR3 reads CASTEDSYNEQFF. In DNA form, the CDR3 reads TGTGCCAGCACTGAGGACTCCTACAATGAGCAGTTCTTC.

This clonotype has just a few counts. The J gene is TRBJ2-7, the V gene TRBV13, with D perhaps matching TRBD2 (5 bases). Germline CDR1 reads PRHDT; CDR2 reads FYEKMQ (reference sequence). V dropped 7 bases and J dropped 7 bases, with 20 bases sitting between them. The CDR3 contains 14 residues. CDR3 in amino acids: CASTARRAPGEQYF. DNA of the CDR3: TGTGCCAGCACCGCCCGGCGGGCGCCTGGGGAGCAGTACTTC.

This clonotype was detected only a few times. V gene TRBV29-1 combines with J gene TRBJ2-3; TRBD2 matches 12 bases. This CDR3 is 12 amino acids long. Germline CDR1 and CDR2: SQVTM and ANQGSEA. The trim removed 7 bases at V and 8 bases at J, leaving 4 bases unmatched. DNA of the CDR3: TGCAGCGCACTGGGACTAGCGGGTACGCAGTATTTT. Residues: CSALGLAGTQYF.

This clonotype was counted ten times or more. This chain links TRBV6-5 with TRBJ2-7; D might be TRBD2 (6 bases). Germline CDR1 MNHEY, CDR2 SVGAGI. This CDR3 comprises 14 residues. V lost 1 base to trimming and J lost 5 bases, with 12 bases between them. CDR3 loop: CASSYLTSIHEQYF. Here the CDR3 DNA reads TGTGCCAGCAGTTACTTGACTAGTATCCACGAGCAGTACTTC.

This clonotype showed up just a few times. This chain connects TRBV21-1 to TRBJ1-1; TRBD1 is the table's D call and was not checked against the DNA. TRBV21-1 is listed as a pseudogene. The CDR3 spans 18 residues. The CDR3 spells CVSSKALWQGERDTEAFF. CDR3 DNA sequence: TGTGTCAGCAGCAAAGCGCTTTGGCAGGGGGAAAGGGACACTGAAGCTTTCTTT.

This clonotype was picked up many times. The chain uses TRBV30 and TRBJ1-4, with D possibly being TRBD1 (5 bases). This CDR3 contains 14 residues. Trimming shortened V by 0 bases and J by 7 bases, and 12 bases separated the two germline ends. In germline, CDR1 is GTSNPN, CDR2 SVGIG (reference sequence). This CDR3 is CAWSVPGGGEKLFF. DNA of the CDR3: TGTGCCTGGAGTGTACCGGGCGGGGGTGAAAAACTGTTTTTT.

This rearrangement joins TRBV11-2 to TRBJ1-1; a possible D gene is TRBD1 (6 bases). The V end lost 1 base, the J end lost 4 bases, and 13 bases lay between the germline ends. The germline gives CDR1 SGHAT, CDR2 FQNNGV. The CDR3 is made up of 15 amino acids. CDR3 bases: TGTGCCAGCAGCTTAGTTGGAAGGGGGATCACTGAAGCTTTCTTT. Its translation is CASSLVGRGITEAFF. Full variable domain (rest looked up from reference TRBV11-2 and TRBJ1-1): EAGVAQSPRYKIIEKRQSVAFWCNPISGHATLYWYQQILGQGPKLLIQFQNNGVVDDSQLPKDRFSAERLKGVDSTLKIQPAKLEDSAVYLCASSLVGRGITEAFFGQGTRLTVV.

This clonotype was recorded a few times. This chain uses TRBV27 with TRBJ1-5; D is unresolved. Looked up from germline, CDR1 is MNHEY and CDR2 is SMNVEV (reference sequence). The V and J ends lost 3 bases and 3 bases respectively, with 9 bases between them. There are 14 residues in the CDR3. Here the CDR3 DNA reads TGTGCCAGCAGTTTTCGAGGGAACAATCAGCCCCAGCATTTT. This translates into CASSFRGNNQPQHF.

This chain joins TRBV11-2 and TRBJ2-5, with 8 bases fitting TRBD2. The CDR3 covers 16 residues. Looked up from germline, CDR1 is SGHAT and CDR2 is FQNNGV. Unmatched junction bases numbered 5, after V lost 1 base and J lost 1 base. The CDR3 loop is CASSLGLREAQETQYF. The CDR3 nucleotides are TGTGCCAGCAGCTTAGGATTGCGGGAGGCCCAAGAGACCCAGTACTTC.

This rearrangement joins TRBV29-1 to TRBJ2-3, with D perhaps matching TRBD1 (5 bases). Trimming stripped 7 bases from V and 1 base from J, with 18 bases between. The germline V gene has CDR1 SQVTM and CDR2 ANQGSEA. CDR3 length: 15 amino acids. The CDR3 sequence is CSAAWGRDGTDTQYF. The CDR3 bases are TGCAGCGCGGCATGGGGCAGGGATGGCACAGATACGCAGTATTTT.

This clonotype has a handful of counts. As DNA, the CDR3 is TGTGCCAGCAGCCATGGATACGAGCAGTACTTC. Translating it yields CASSHGYEQYF. J is TRBJ2-7 and V is TRBV3-1; D remains unclear. Germline CDR1 reads LGHDT; CDR2 reads YNNKEL (reference sequence). This CDR3 is built from 11 residues. Trimming pared 3 bases from V and 4 bases from J, leaving 4 bases between.

This clonotype turned up a few times. CDR3 DNA: TGTGCCAGCAGCTTAACCGGGGGCTATTCTCAGCCCCAGCATTTT. Residues: CASSLTGGYSQPQHF. This chain joins TRBV7-3 and TRBJ1-5, with D possibly being TRBD1 (6 bases). CDR3 length: 15 residues. Trimming shortened V by 0 bases and J by 6 bases, and 12 bases separated the two germline ends. The germline CDR1 and CDR2 sequences are SGHTA and FQGTGA.

The table lists this clonotype with a few counts. This chain joins TRBV20-1 and TRBJ2-2; TRBD2 matches 9 bases. This CDR3 is built from 15 residues. Germline loops: CDR1 DFQATT, CDR2 SNEGSKA (reference sequence). The trim removed 3 bases at V and 7 bases at J, leaving 9 bases unmatched. CDR3 region: CSASSPGTSHGELFF. In DNA form, the CDR3 reads TGCAGTGCTAGTAGTCCCGGGACTAGCCACGGGGAGCTGTTTTTT.

This chain links TRBV19 with TRBJ1-5, with a possible D match to TRBD1 (6 bases). CDR1 LNHDA and CDR2 SQIVND come from the germline V gene (reference sequence). CDR3 length: 16 amino acids. The V end lost 0 bases, the J end lost 1 base, and 10 bases lay between the germline ends. The CDR3 coding sequence is TGTGCCAGTAGTATAGAGGGGGCTTGGAGCAATCAGCCCCAGCATTTT. Its protein product is CASSIEGAWSNQPQHF.

The rearrangement links TRBV12-3 or TRBV12-4 to TRBJ1-6; weak D call: TRBD1 (5 bases). The CDR3 contains 13 residues. With 5 bases removed from V and 7 bases from J, the gap between germline ends came to 9 bases. The CDR3 region has the DNA TGTGCCAGCAGTAAAGACAGCAATTCACCCCTCCACTTT. Translation gives CASSKDSNSPLHF.

This chain links TRBV11-3 with TRBJ2-1, with D possibly TRBD2 on 6 matching bases. V gave up 0 bases and J gave up 2 bases, with 8 bases separating them. Germline V gives CDR1 SGHNT, CDR2 YENEEA. This CDR3 contains 15 residues. The CDR3 spells CASSLEGGTYNEQFF. CDR3 nucleotide sequence: TGTGCCAGCAGCTTAGAGGGGGGAACCTACAATGAGCAGTTCTTC. The entire variable domain, with the rest obtained from reference TRBV11-3 and TRBJ2-1, is as follows: EAGVVQSPRYKIIEKKQPVAFWCNPISGHNTLYWYLQNLGQGPELLIRYENEEAVDDSQLPKDRFSAERLKGVDSTLKIQPAELGDSAVYLCASSLEGGTYNEQFFGPGTRLTVL.

This CDR3 is CATRLASYQETQYF. The CDR3 bases are TGTGCCACCCGACTAGCGTCCTACCAAGAGACCCAGTACTTC. The rearrangement uses TRBV12-3 or TRBV12-4 and TRBJ2-5; TRBD2 matches at 8 bases. CDR3 length: 14 amino acids. Unmatched junction bases numbered 7, after V lost 10 bases and J lost 0 bases.

The sample holds many counts of this clonotype. CDR3 protein: CASSPIGELATQYF. For the CDR3, the DNA is TGTGCCAGCTCACCAATAGGGGAACTAGCTACGCAGTATTTT. The J gene is TRBJ2-3, the V gene TRBV18; D is possibly TRBD2 (6 bases). The CDR3 covers 14 residues. Germline V gene lookup returns CDR1 KGHSH and CDR2 LQKENI. V shed 2 bases and J shed 8 bases, with 14 bases lying between them.

The table lists this clonotype with many counts. The chain links TRBV6-5 to TRBJ2-2, with D tentatively TRBD2 (6 bases). Trimming cost V 0 bases and J 3 bases, with 8 bases left between them. Looked up from germline, CDR1 is MNHEY and CDR2 is SVGAGI. CDR3 length: 15 amino acids. The CDR3 DNA is TGTGCCAGCAGTTACTCGCGGGATGACACCGGGGAGCTGTTTTTT. Its protein is CASSYSRDDTGELFF.

The V and J genes are TRBV20-1 and TRBJ2-6, with TRBD2 matching over 8 bases. The CDR3 loop spans 15 amino acids. CDR1 is DFQATT and CDR2 is SNEGSKA in the germline V gene (reference sequence). J gave up 0 bases and V 8 bases, and 6 bases lay outside the gene matches. CDR3 in DNA: TGCAGTACGGGACTAGGGCTCTCTGGGGCCAACGTCCTGACTTTC. Translated, it gives CSTGLGLSGANVLTF.

This clonotype appeared a few times. The chain has TRBV20-1 and TRBJ2-7, with unresolved D. The CDR3 consists of 12 residues. Per the germline V gene, CDR1 is DFQATT and CDR2 is SNEGSKA (reference sequence). V gave up 1 base and J gave up 0 bases, with 4 bases separating them. The CDR3 coding sequence is TGCAGTGCTAGAGCGAGCTCCTACGAGCAGTACTTC. It encodes CSARASSYEQYF.